A selection of T cell receptor beta chains follows, all from one sample in a study of glioma-infiltrating T cells after dendritic cell vaccination. TCRdb's copy holds only in-frame clones and misses some; the assay was immunoSEQ multiplex PCR. The top ten hold approximately 12% of the sample, which has approximately 100,000 clones, roughly four fifths seen once. Sample: blood, taken before dendritic cell vaccination. These receptors came from a human donor with glioblastoma. CDR3s include the opening cysteine and the closing phenylalanine or tryptophan. A D gene is named only where the DNA matches it firmly. A clone size is listed for some rows: how often the clone was seen (once, few, many), or a class if it is expanded.

15	TRBV6-6	TRBJ1-6	.	TRBD1	CASSRTGYKSSPLHF	TGTGCCAGCAGTCGGACAGGTTATAAGAGTTCACCCCTCCACTTT
14	TRBV15	TRBJ2-5	.	.	CATSTEGVQETQYF	TGTGCCACCAGCACGGAAGGGGTTCAAGAGACCCAGTACTTC
16	TRBV7-2	TRBJ2-3	.	.	CASSGGGPALADTQYF	TGTGCCAGCAGCGGGGGGGGGCCGGCGTTGGCAGATACGCAGTATTTT
17	TRBV10-3	TRBJ2-2	medium-sized	TRBD2	CAISESTELAGTGELFF	TGTGCCATCAGTGAGTCGACCGAACTAGCGGGAACCGGGGAGCTGTTTTTT
16	TRBV9	TRBJ1-4	many	.	CASSPQRGSTNEKLFF	TGTGCCAGCAGCCCCCAGAGGGGGTCAACTAATGAAAAACTGTTTTTT
14	TRBV7-9	TRBJ2-7	.	TRBD1	CASSSRTGVYEQYF	TGTGCCAGCAGCTCGAGGACAGGGGTCTACGAGCAGTACTTC
16	TRBV18	TRBJ1-4	.	.	CASSPPREGANEKLFF	TGTGCCAGCTCACCCCCCAGGGAGGGGGCTAATGAAAAACTGTTTTTT
13	TRBV30	TRBJ1-4	.	.	CAWSSYRVEKLFF	TGTGCCTGGAGTTCCTACAGGGTTGAAAAACTGTTTTTT
14	TRBV5-1	TRBJ1-1	.	TRBD1	CASSWGQQNTEAFF	TGCGCCAGCAGCTGGGGACAGCAGAACACTGAAGCTTTCTTT
13	TRBV6-1	TRBJ2-3	.	.	CASCRSGTDTQYF	TGTGCCAGCTGCAGGAGCGGGACAGATACGCAGTATTTT
14	TRBV7-2	TRBJ1-3	once	.	CASSLSGEGNTIYF	TGTGCCAGCAGCTTGTCGGGGGAGGGGAACACCATATATTTT
16	TRBV11-2	TRBJ1-1	.	.	CASTLAGAFFNTEAFF	TGTGCCAGCACCCTCGCTGGGGCGTTTTTTAATACTGAAGCTTTCTTT
19	TRBV7-2	TRBJ1-3	.	.	CASSLLSGQPTYSGNTIYF	TGTGCCAGCAGCTTACTTTCGGGTCAACCGACTTACTCTGGAAACACCATATATTTT
14	TRBV19	TRBJ1-1	.	.	CASSIAQGSPEAFF	TGTGCCAGTAGTATAGCCCAGGGGTCCCCTGAAGCTTTCTTT
16	TRBV6-1	TRBJ2-1	once	.	CASSEARGGFYNEQFF	TGTGCCAGCAGTGAAGCTAGGGGGGGTTTCTACAATGAGCAGTTCTTC
18	TRBV5-5	TRBJ2-2	once	TRBD2	CASSLRRGGPLDTGELFF	TGTGCCAGCAGCTTGAGGCGGGGGGGACCCCTAGACACCGGGGAGCTGTTTTTT
11	TRBV12-5	TRBJ2-7	.	.	CASGRSGEQYF	TGTGCTAGTGGTCGGTCGGGCGAGCAGTACTTC
15	TRBV5-4	TRBJ1-5	.	TRBD1	CASSWRRTGVQPQHF	TGTGCCAGCAGCTGGCGGCGGACAGGGGTTCAGCCCCAGCATTTT
14	TRBV7-2	TRBJ2-3	.	TRBD2	CASSALAGVDTQYF	TGTGCCAGCAGCGCCCTAGCGGGGGTAGATACGCAGTATTTT
14	TRBV4-3	TRBJ2-7	.	.	CASSQEGQNYEQYF	TGCGCCAGCAGCCAAGAAGGACAGAACTACGAGCAGTACTTC
16	TRBV19	TRBJ1-5	.	TRBD1	CASSPRTGTAYQPQHF	TGTGCCAGTAGTCCGCGGACCGGGACAGCTTATCAGCCCCAGCATTTT
16	TRBV4-1	TRBJ1-6	many	.	CASRPGPQGRKSPLHF	TGCGCCAGCAGGCCCGGCCCCCAGGGGCGGAAATCACCCCTCCACTTT
14	TRBV5-6	TRBJ1-6	.	TRBD1	CASSLTGTNSPLHF	TGTGCCAGCAGCCTGACAGGGACTAATTCACCCCTCCACTTT
15	TRBV5-4	TRBJ2-3	.	TRBD1	CASSSGGQGDDTQYF	TGTGCCAGCAGCTCAGGGGGACAGGGAGACGATACGCAGTATTTT
13	TRBV5-1	TRBJ2-1	.	.	CASSLAGPDEQFF	TGCGCCAGCAGCTTAGCAGGGCCCGATGAGCAGTTCTTC
15	TRBV10-1	TRBJ1-4	few	.	CASSLDSSTNEKLFF	TGCGCCAGCAGTCTGGACAGCTCAACTAATGAAAAACTGTTTTTT
12	TRBV5-1	TRBJ1-2	.	.	CASSLGRYGYTF	TGCGCCAGCAGCTTGGGGCGGTATGGCTACACCTTC
16	TRBV2	TRBJ2-3	.	.	CASSDQAGTYTDTQYF	TGTGCCAGCAGTGATCAAGCCGGGACTTACACAGATACGCAGTATTTT
14	TRBV7-9	TRBJ2-7	.	TRBD1	CASSPTGQANEQYF	TGTGCCAGCAGCCCAACCGGACAGGCCAACGAGCAGTACTTC